This TCR beta chain was captured in a study of OX40 agonist ivuxolimab in advanced cancers. Study-wide context: Dose-escalation patients suffered from hepatocellular carcinoma, melanoma, renal cell or head and neck cancer. Three patients responded partially, comprising one with hepatocellular carcinoma and two with cutaneous melanoma.

Notes on this clone: The antigen is undetermined.

The germline gives CDR1 PRHDT, CDR2 FYEKMQ (reference sequence). The CDR3 totals 14 residues. The V end lost 5 bases, the J end lost 3 bases, and 13 bases lay between the germline ends. Only in-frame clones appear in the TCRdb table, and some are missing; sequencing was by immunoSEQ multiplex PCR. The table has 65,000 or so clones, 80% to 95% seen once. Study-wide results and caveats: Several nonresponders also turned out to have low normalized T-cell clonal expansion.

The rearrangement uses TRBV13 and TRBJ1-2, with TRBD1 as a possible D gene (5 bases). This sequence originates from an adult with an advanced solid tumor such as melanoma, head and neck, liver or kidney cancer. Material: CD4+ or CD8+ T cells sorted from blood, obtained in a trial of the OX40 agonist ivuxolimab. Here the CDR3 DNA reads TGTGCCAGCAGCGGATCCGGGACTTACTATGGCTACACCTTC. As protein: CASSGSGTYYGYTF.